Following are 23 T cell receptor beta chains from one sample sequenced in a study of blood T cell repertoires in COVID-19. Clones were read by immunoSEQ multiplex PCR, and TCRdb kept only the in-frame ones, dropping some. The data hold about 140,000 clones, with over 60% observed a single time. The specimen was peripheral blood. The receptors shown here come from a man aged 45 to 65 with acute or convalescent COVID-19.

V is TRBV5-1 and J is TRBJ2-2; 10 nucleotides line up with TRBD1. The CDR3 extends over 17 amino acids. J gave up 2 bases and V 4 bases, and 8 bases lay outside the gene matches. Germline CDR1 reads SGHRS; CDR2 reads YFSETQ. As DNA, the CDR3 is TGCGCCAGCAGCCACCTAGACAGGGGGCCCAACACCGGGGAGCTGTTTTTT. It codes for CASSHLDRGPNTGELFF.

This rearrangement joins TRBV5-8 to TRBJ2-1; the match to TRBD2 covers 11 bases. Germline lookup yields CDR1 SGHTS and CDR2 YDEGEE. CDR3 length equals 15 residues. V lost 2 bases to trimming and J lost 9 bases; unmatched junction nucleotides: 7. The CDR3 DNA reads TGTGCCAGCAGCTTAATAGCGGGGGGGCGGAGTGAGCAGTTCTTC. It is translated as CASSLIAGGRSEQFF.

The chain is built from TRBV15 and TRBJ2-1, with 7 bases aligning to TRBD2. The germline V gene has CDR1 LNHNV and CDR2 YYDKDF (reference sequence). Trimming took 6 bases from V and 3 from J; bases not matched to a gene: 5. CDR3 length: 14 residues. The CDR3 region is CATRSGTFYNEQFF. CDR3 nucleotides: TGTGCCACCAGAAGCGGGACCTTCTACAATGAGCAGTTCTTC.

This chain links TRBV5-4 with TRBJ1-1; TRBD1 matches at 9 bases. Losses at the gene ends were 3 bases for V and 4 bases for J; bases not matched to a gene: 7. This CDR3 region has 15 residues. The V gene's germline CDR1 is SGHNT and CDR2 YYREEE (reference sequence). The CDR3 region has the DNA TGTGCCAGCAGCTGGGGGGGACAGGGTACCACTGAAGCTTTCTTT. It codes for CASSWGGQGTTEAFF.

The chain joins TRBV19 to TRBJ2-3; 9 bases fit TRBD2. V dropped 6 bases and J dropped 0; count of bases not matched to a gene: 1. This CDR3 region has 14 residues. CDR1 and CDR2 from the germline V gene are LNHDA and SQIVND (reference sequence). The CDR3 DNA follows: TGTGCCAGTAGCGCGGGGGGGAGCACAGATACGCAGTATTTT. Amino acid sequence: CASSAGGSTDTQYF.

CDR3 nucleotide sequence: TGTGCCAGCAGTTACTCGACAGCCTACTACGAGCAGTACTTC. This codes for CASSYSTAYYEQYF. The chain employs TRBV6-5 and TRBJ2-7; perhaps TRBD1 as D (5 bases). Per the germline V gene, CDR1 is MNHEY and CDR2 is SVGAGI. Trimming took 0 bases from V and 3 from J, leaving 9 bases between them. This CDR3 has 14 amino acids.

This clone was detected many times. The chain uses TRBV27 and TRBJ2-1; D possibly corresponds to TRBD2 (6 bases). The germline V gene encodes CDR1 MNHEY and CDR2 SMNVEV (reference sequence). The V end lost 3 bases, the J end lost 13 bases, and 19 bases lay between the germline ends. This CDR3 is 14 amino acids long. CDR3: CASSLNSRDSRQFF. The CDR3 region has the DNA TGTGCCAGCAGTTTGAATAGTCGGGACTCCCGACAGTTCTTC.

The chain couples TRBV5-1 to TRBJ2-3, with D possibly TRBD2 on 6 matching bases. Trimming left V 0 bases short and J 2 bases short, with 10 bases between. The germline gives CDR1 SGHRS, CDR2 YFSETQ. This CDR3 has 15 amino acids. CDR3 DNA: TGCGCCAGCAGCTTGGTTGCGGGGCCCACAGATACGCAGTATTTT. It codes for CASSLVAGPTDTQYF.

The V and J genes are TRBV7-9 and TRBJ1-2, with 12 bases lining up with TRBD1. There are 16 residues in the CDR3. Germline trimming cut 1 base from V and 8 bases from J; bases unmatched to any gene: 8. Germline V gives CDR1 SEHNR, CDR2 FQNEAQ (reference sequence). The CDR3 region has the DNA TGTGCCAGCAGCTTAGGGACCGGGACAGGGGGCGGAGGCTACACCTTC. This codes for CASSLGTGTGGGGYTF.

This chain joins TRBV11-3 and TRBJ2-3; possible D gene TRBD2, 5 bases. The V gene lost 1 base and the J gene lost 6 bases, with 11 bases spanning the gap. The germline gives CDR1 SGHNT, CDR2 YENEEA. The length of the CDR3 is 14 residues. In DNA, the CDR3 is TGTGCCAGCAGCTTAGGAGCGGTAGCTGATACGCAGTATTTT. It translates to CASSLGAVADTQYF.

The chain carries TRBV3-1 (or the pseudogene TRBV3-2) and TRBJ2-5, with 7 bases identical to TRBD1. The CDR3 length is 14 residues. CDR1 is LGHDT and CDR2 is YNNKEL in the germline V gene (reference sequence). V lost 5 bases and J lost 2; bases outside the gene matches: 5. CDR3 in DNA: TGTGCCAGCAGCATACCGGGACAGCAAGAGACCCAGTACTTC. The encoded protein is CASSIPGQQETQYF.

The rearrangement links TRBV9 to TRBJ2-5, with a tentative D call TRBD2 (5 bases). Germline CDR1 reads SGDLS; CDR2 reads YYNGEE. The CDR3 has 13 amino acids. V lost 0 bases to trimming and J lost 2 bases, with 5 bases between them. The CDR3 DNA reads TGTGCCAGCAGCGTAGGGAGGCAAGAGACCCAGTACTTC. Translated, it gives CASSVGRQETQYF.

This clone occurred a few times. The rearrangement uses TRBV5-8 and TRBJ1-3; D gene unclear. The CDR3 has 15 amino acids. Trimming took off 4 bases at V and 2 bases at J, with 13 bases between the two ends. CDR1 and CDR2 (germline): SGHTS, YDEGEE. This chain's CDR3 is CASSQRETAGNTIYF. CDR3 sequence (DNA): TGTGCCAGCAGCCAACGCGAGACTGCTGGAAACACCATATATTTT.

In regard to this clone: The identical CDR3 is also encoded by other nucleotide sequences in the sample. The genes are TRBV5-1 and TRBJ2-2, with 8 bases lining up with TRBD1. Germline trimming cut 1 base from V and 2 bases from J; bases unmatched to any gene: 4. Looked up from germline, CDR1 is SGHRS and CDR2 is YFSETQ. This CDR3 contains 16 residues. As DNA, the CDR3 is TGCGCCAGCAGCTTGCGGACAGGGCTTAACACCGGGGAGCTGTTTTTT. Amino acid sequence: CASSLRTGLNTGELFF.

The sample holds one count of this clone. The chain links TRBV3-1 (or the pseudogene TRBV3-2) to TRBJ1-1; 7 bases are a match to TRBD1. After removal of 4 bases from V and 5 bases from J, the junction contained 7 bases not matched to a gene. Germline V gene lookup returns CDR1 LGHDT and CDR2 YNNKEL (reference sequence). The CDR3 runs 14 residues. The chain's CDR3 is CASSRGGVGTEAFF. The CDR3 nucleotides read TGTGCCAGCAGCCGAGGGGGCGTGGGGACTGAAGCTTTCTTT.

V and J are TRBV6-5 and TRBJ2-6, with D unclear. Trimming took 0 bases from V and 7 from J, leaving 7 bases between them. Germline lookup yields CDR1 MNHEY and CDR2 SVGAGI. The CDR3 has 14 residues. For the CDR3, the DNA is TGTGCCAGCAGTTACTCGAGAGGCGCCAACGTCCTGACTTTC. Translation gives CASSYSRGANVLTF.

On this clone: Sequence at one end of the junction differs from germline and may be a read error. This rearrangement joins TRBV9 to TRBJ1-2; D is perhaps TRBD1 (5 bases). Germline V gene sequence: CDR1 SGDLS, CDR2 YYNGEE. This CDR3 comprises 14 residues. The CDR3 reads CASSPTDKAFGHTF. CDR3 DNA: TGTGCCAGCAGCCCTACGGACAAGGCTTTTGGCCACACCTTC. Combining the CDR3 with reference TRBV9 and TRBJ1-2 gives the whole variable domain DSGVTQTPKHLITATGQRVTLRCSPRSGDLSVYWYQQSLDQGLQFLIQYYNGEERAKGNILERFSAQQFPDLHSELNLSSLELGDSALYFCASSPTDKAFGHTFGSGTRLTVV.

The rearrangement links TRBV18 to TRBJ2-3, with TRBD1 identical over 8 bases. Germline lookup yields CDR1 KGHSH and CDR2 LQKENI. This CDR3 is 14 amino acids long. The V and J ends lost 6 bases and 3 bases, in that order; junction bases with no gene match: 5. Here the CDR3 DNA reads TGTGCCAGCTCCCCGGACAGGGCGACAGATACGCAGTATTTT. Its translation is CASSPDRATDTQYF.

This clone has only a few counts. The J gene is TRBJ1-2, the V gene TRBV7-9; D gene unclear. CDR1 and CDR2 from the germline V gene are SEHNR and FQNEAQ (reference sequence). The CDR3 loop spans 13 amino acids. The V end lost 5 bases, the J end lost 8 bases, and 15 bases lay between the germline ends. The CDR3 here is CASSPRLRGGYTF. The CDR3 DNA reads TGTGCCAGCAGCCCCCGACTCCGTGGGGGCTACACCTTC.

The chain carries TRBV4-1 and TRBJ2-7; TRBD1 matches at 8 bases. After removal of 2 bases from V and 7 bases from J, the junction contained 10 bases not matched to a gene. CDR3 length equals 15 residues. CDR1 and CDR2 from the germline V gene are MGHRA and YSYEKL. Here the CDR3 DNA reads TGCGCCAGCAGCCAACCTACTACAGGGGGGTGGGAGCAGTACTTC. This encodes CASSQPTTGGWEQYF.

J is TRBJ1-1 and V is TRBV14; 7 nucleotides align to TRBD1. Trimming removed 4 bases from V and 0 bases from J; junction bases left unmatched: 5. The CDR3 consists of 15 residues. Germline values: CDR1 SGHDN, CDR2 FVKESK. CDR3 loop: CASSRNRGVNTEAFF. CDR3 DNA: TGTGCCAGCAGCCGAAACAGGGGAGTGAACACTGAAGCTTTCTTT.

The chain couples TRBV10-2 to TRBJ1-6; D is perhaps TRBD1 (5 bases). Germline V gene lookup returns CDR1 WSHSY and CDR2 SAAADI. The V and J ends lost 8 bases and 5 bases respectively, with 10 bases between them. This CDR3 spans 13 amino acids. Written as DNA, the CDR3 is TGCGCCAGCTCAGGGATCAATAATTCACCCCTCCACTTT. It is translated as CASSGINNSPLHF.

The chain is built from TRBV14 and TRBJ2-5; the match to TRBD2 covers 8 bases. After removal of 5 bases from V and 4 bases from J, the junction contained 12 bases not matched to a gene. Germline CDR1 SGHDN, CDR2 FVKESK. This CDR3 region has 16 residues. The CDR3, as DNA: TGTGCCAGCAGCTTGGGGACTAGATCCGGGCGAGAGACCCAGTACTTC. Translation gives CASSLGTRSGRETQYF.